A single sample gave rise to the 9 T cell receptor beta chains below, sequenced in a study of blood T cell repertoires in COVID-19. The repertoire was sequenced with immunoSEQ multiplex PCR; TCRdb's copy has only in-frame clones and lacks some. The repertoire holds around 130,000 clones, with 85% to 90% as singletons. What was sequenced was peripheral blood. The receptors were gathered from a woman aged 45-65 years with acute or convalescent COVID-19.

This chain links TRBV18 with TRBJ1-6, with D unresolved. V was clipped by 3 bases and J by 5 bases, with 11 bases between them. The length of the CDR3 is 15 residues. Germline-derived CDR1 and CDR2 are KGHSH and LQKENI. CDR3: CASSPYTADNSPLHF. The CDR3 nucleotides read TGTGCCAGCTCACCCTACACAGCAGATAATTCACCCCTCCACTTT.

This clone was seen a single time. The CDR3 DNA is TGTGCCAGTAAGGCAGGGGTCCTATCCACCGATAGCAATCAGCCCCAGCATTTT. Amino acid sequence: CASKAGVLSTDSNQPQHF. V and J are TRBV19 and TRBJ1-5; possible D gene TRBD1, 6 bases. The ends were cut back, 7 bases at V and 0 bases at J, with 22 bases in the middle. Looked up from germline, CDR1 is LNHDA and CDR2 is SQIVND (reference sequence). This CDR3 region has 18 residues.

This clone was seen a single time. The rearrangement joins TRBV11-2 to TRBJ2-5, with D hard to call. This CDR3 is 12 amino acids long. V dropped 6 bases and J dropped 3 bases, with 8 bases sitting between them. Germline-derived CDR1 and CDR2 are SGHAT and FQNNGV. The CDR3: CASRGWEETQYF. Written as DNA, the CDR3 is TGTGCCAGCAGGGGCTGGGAAGAGACCCAGTACTTC. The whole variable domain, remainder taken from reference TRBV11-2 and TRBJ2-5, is EAGVAQSPRYKIIEKRQSVAFWCNPISGHATLYWYQQILGQGPKLLIQFQNNGVVDDSQLPKDRFSAERLKGVDSTLKIQPAKLEDSAVYLCASRGWEETQYFGPGTRLLVL.

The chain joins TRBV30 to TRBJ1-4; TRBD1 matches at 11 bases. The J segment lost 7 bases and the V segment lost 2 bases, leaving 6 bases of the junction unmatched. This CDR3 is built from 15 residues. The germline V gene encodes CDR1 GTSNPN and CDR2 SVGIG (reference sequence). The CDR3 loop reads CAWSWDRGRSEKLFF. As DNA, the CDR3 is TGTGCCTGGAGTTGGGACAGGGGGAGGTCTGAAAAACTGTTTTTT.

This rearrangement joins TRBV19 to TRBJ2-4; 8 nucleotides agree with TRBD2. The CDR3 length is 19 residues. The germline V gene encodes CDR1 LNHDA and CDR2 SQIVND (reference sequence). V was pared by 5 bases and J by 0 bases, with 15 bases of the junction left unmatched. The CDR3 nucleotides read TGTGCCAGTAGTCCAAGCGGTTTACTAGCGGACGGAGCCAAAAACATTCAGTACTTC. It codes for CASSPSGLLADGAKNIQYF.

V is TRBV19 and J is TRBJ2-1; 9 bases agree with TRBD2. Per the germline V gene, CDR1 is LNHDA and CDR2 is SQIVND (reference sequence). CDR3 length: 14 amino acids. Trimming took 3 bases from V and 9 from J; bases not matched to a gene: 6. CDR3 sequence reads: CASSIVSGRVEQFF. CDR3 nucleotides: TGTGCCAGTAGTATTGTTAGCGGGAGAGTTGAGCAGTTCTTC.

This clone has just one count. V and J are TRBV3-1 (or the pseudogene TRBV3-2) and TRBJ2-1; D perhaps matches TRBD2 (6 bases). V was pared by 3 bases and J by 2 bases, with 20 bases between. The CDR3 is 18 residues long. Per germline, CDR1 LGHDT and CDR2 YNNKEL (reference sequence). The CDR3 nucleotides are TGTGCCAGCAGCCATCTCTTCAGTTTAAGGAGGGCCTACAATGAGCAGTTCTTC. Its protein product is CASSHLFSLRRAYNEQFF.

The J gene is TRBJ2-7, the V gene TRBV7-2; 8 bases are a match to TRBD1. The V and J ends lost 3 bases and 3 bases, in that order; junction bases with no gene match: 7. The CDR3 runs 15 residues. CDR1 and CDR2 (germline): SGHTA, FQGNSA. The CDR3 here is CASSFGRGPFYEQYF. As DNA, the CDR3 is TGTGCCAGCAGCTTCGGCAGGGGGCCCTTCTACGAGCAGTACTTC.

Written as DNA, the CDR3 is TGTGCCAGCAGCCATGGACAGGGGTTTTTAGAGACCCAGTACTTC. This sequence encodes CASSHGQGFLETQYF. The gene calls are TRBV3-1 (or the pseudogene TRBV3-2) and TRBJ2-5, with 9 nucleotides matching TRBD1. Trimming at V came to 3 bases and at J to 4 bases, leaving 6 bases not matched to a gene. Germline V gene sequence: CDR1 LGHDT, CDR2 YNNKEL (reference sequence). The CDR3 covers 15 residues.